This paragraph covers one TCR beta chain sequence. The antigen is not known. Sequenced by immunoSEQ multiplex PCR; TCRdb stores in-frame clones only, minus some. The sample has 30,000 to 35,000 clones; approximately 89% are singletons. The data were taken from a study of OX40 agonist ivuxolimab in advanced cancers. Study overall: With ivuxolimab, an agonistic anti-OX40 (CD134) antibody, patients were treated. Participants could have had prior anti-PD-1, anti-PD-L1 or anti-CTLA-4 therapy, and around 40% had some. The study, taken as a whole, reports: Compared with CD4+, CD8+ T cells on average had more expanded clones.

No patient had autoimmune disease or received systemic immunosuppression. This sequence originates from an adult with an advanced solid tumor such as melanoma, head and neck, liver or kidney cancer. The specimen was CD4+ or CD8+ T cells sorted from blood, collected in a trial of the OX40 agonist ivuxolimab.

The CDR3 loop reads CASSMATRGFSTEAFF. CDR3 nucleotide sequence: TGTGCCAGTAGTATGGCCACTAGGGGATTTAGCACTGAAGCTTTCTTT. The chain employs TRBV19 and TRBJ1-1; possible D gene TRBD1, 5 bases. The V end was cut by 3 bases, the J end by 4 bases, with 18 bases between. Germline-derived CDR1 and CDR2 are LNHDA and SQIVND (reference sequence). CDR3 length: 16 residues.